This T cell receptor beta chain emerged from a study of T cell responses to AZD1222 COVID-19 vaccine. Study-level information: Second-dose intervals of approximately 4 or approximately 12 weeks were pooled.

V was trimmed by 5 bases and J by 0 bases, leaving 14 bases between them. The CDR3 is made up of 15 amino acids. CDR1 and CDR2 (germline): SGHTA, FQGNSA. Here immunoSEQ multiplex PCR was the method, and the copy in TCRdb shows in-frame clones only, minus some. This sample has 110,000 or so clones, with approximately 87% found just once. Study results and limitations: Vaccination with two AZD1222 doses was followed by a rise in Spike-specific TCR breadth and depth. Clonal diversity may have been underestimated in mostly white British donors. Mapped onto spike, vaccine-associated CD4 TCRs spanned it and were dominant at 160-218 and 743-854.

In regard to this clone: What it binds is not known.

This sequence originates from an adult in good health. The input for sequencing was peripheral blood, taken on day 0 of AZD1222 vaccination. The rearrangement links TRBV7-2 to TRBJ2-7; D is perhaps TRBD2 (6 bases). CDR3 in DNA: TGTGCCAGCAGCAACCGGGACGGGAGCTCCTACGAGCAGTACTTC. Its protein product is CASSNRDGSSYEQYF.